This T cell receptor (beta chain) is drawn from a study of blood T cell repertoires in COVID-19. The germline V gene has CDR1 KGHSY and CDR2 FQNENV. The V gene lost 0 bases and the J gene lost 8 bases, with 13 bases spanning the gap. The CDR3 spans 15 residues. This clone occurred once. TCRdb's copy holds only in-frame clones and misses some; the assay was immunoSEQ multiplex PCR. The repertoire holds under 250,000 clones, with 65% to 90% as singletons. Specimen: peripheral blood. This chain joins TRBV16 and TRBJ1-4, with a possible D match to TRBD1 (6 bases). This receptor was identified in a human donor in a cohort sampled during active COVID-19. In DNA form, the CDR3 reads TGTGCCAGCAGCCAATCCGGGCAGGGGCGGGAAAAACTGTTTTTT. This gives the protein CASSQSGQGREKLFF.